The 3 T cell receptor beta chains below come from one sample, sequenced in a study of cytomegalovirus exposure and HLA in healthy donors. The assay was immunoSEQ multiplex PCR, and TCRdb's table has in-frame clones only and misses some. The table records 50,000 to 65,000 clones, 85% to 95% of them present only once. Sequenced sample: PBMCs. Receptors were obtained from a woman between 18 and 29 years old in good health and CMV-seropositive.

V is TRBV11-2 and J is TRBJ1-2; D is possibly TRBD1 (6 bases). V was shortened by 5 bases and J by 0 bases, with 16 bases between the two germline ends. The germline gives CDR1 SGHAT, CDR2 FQNNGV. This CDR3 has 16 amino acids. The CDR3 reads CASSHGQPNPNYGYTF. CDR3 bases: TGTGCCAGCAGCCATGGACAGCCGAATCCTAACTATGGCTACACCTTC.

This clone came up once. The chain recombines TRBV5-4 with TRBJ2-3, with TRBD2 matching over 8 bases. Losses at the gene ends were 4 bases for V and 2 bases for J; bases not matched to a gene: 9. This CDR3 is 16 amino acids long. Germline V gene data show CDR1 as SGHNT and CDR2 as YYREEE (reference sequence). CDR3 protein: CASSGGTRGLTDTQYF. CDR3 coding DNA: TGTGCCAGCAGCGGCGGGACTAGGGGCCTCACAGATACGCAGTATTTT.

This clone was observed once. The chain uses TRBV28 and TRBJ1-2; 7 nucleotides match TRBD1. V shed 7 bases and J 1 base; nucleotides not matched to a gene: 9. Germline CDR1 MDHEN, CDR2 SYDVKM. The CDR3 length is 15 residues. The CDR3 nucleotides read TGTGCCAGCACCCTAAGGGGGCCGTTTAACTATGGCTACACCTTC. It is translated as CASTLRGPFNYGYTF.